One TCR beta chain is described in this entry. A single count supports this clone. Its antigen is not yet known. No much larger clone exists at a distance of one base, and base qualities are not known. Per the germline V gene, SGDLS is the CDR1 and YYNGEE is the CDR2. The germline V and J ends show losses of 3 bases and 1 base respectively, and no gene match explains 17 bases of the junction. The CDR3 has 19 amino acids, counting the end cysteine and phenylalanine. The read is trimmed to its CDR3 DNA, 57 bases read in frame from base 1. The data belong to a study of cytomegalovirus exposure and HLA in healthy donors (dated by TCRdb to the late 2010s). Notes on the research overall: According to a later analysis, one platform produced both the approximately 110 validation repertoires and the 720 or so repertoires of the first cohort. In addition to the first cohort of 666 subjects, a separate validation cohort of about 120 different subjects was used. High-throughput TCR immunosequencing, statistical association of individual TCRs with disease status, and machine learning were combined to predict cytomegalovirus infection status. The aim of the study was to test whether cataloging public T cell receptors could identify signatures of past pathogen exposure. Beyond this particular receptor, the publication reports: Three of the identified cytomegalovirus-associated TCR beta chains were confirmed in vitro to be specific for cytomegalovirus antigens. The validation cohort had no HLA typing available for a later analysis, so co-occurrence within that cohort was assessed over all 130 or so repertoires. Cytomegalovirus status was reported to be diagnosed by the classifier with high specificity and sensitivity in both the original and validation cohorts. Most TCR sequences were observed very rarely across donors, whereas some public TCRs were present in many individuals. The authors suggested that the approach could potentially be extended to other disease states and immunological phenotypes. The study gave a list of around 170 TCR beta chains associated with cytomegalovirus. A later analysis found that TCRs clustered in the first cohort also tended to co-occur in the roughly 120 validation repertoires, with 90% to 95% of cluster scores above 0.

The donors were included in the validation cohort of 90 to 150 subjects, a group kept apart from the roughly 700-subject first cohort. The library was made by the immunoSEQ multiplex PCR assay. The published analysis was carried out like this. A statistical classification framework was developed to diagnose cytomegalovirus status using the catalog of TCR beta chain sequences. Sourced from immuneACCESS, this table was stored by TCRdb with only in-frame sequences that have V and J called. A share of the clones is absent; for the studies checked, an unresolved V gene accounts for under half, and the remainder has no known explanation. The D gene and trimming were derived from the DNA, and the V and J assignments and clone size from that table. This sample holds some 150,000 clones; roughly 91% were observed only once. More than 2.5% of the sample is held by the ten biggest clonotypes.

Sample: PBMCs. This clonotype was obtained from a woman under 30 in good health and CMV-seropositive. The V and J segments used are TRBV9 and TRBJ2-3; TRBD1 aligns with 7 central bases. Here the CDR3 is given as CASSASIGGGTLGTDTQYF. Here is the DNA: TGTGCCAGCAGCGCGAGCATAGGGGGCGGCACACTAGGCACAGATACGCAGTATTTT. Reference TRBV9 and TRBJ2-3 genes cover what lies past the CDR3, so the full variable domain is DSGVTQTPKHLITATGQRVTLRCSPRSGDLSVYWYQQSLDQGLQFLIQYYNGEERAKGNILERFSAQQFPDLHSELNLSSLELGDSALYFCASSASIGGGTLGTDTQYFGPGTRLTVL.